The 23 T cell receptor beta chains presented below share a single source sample, sequenced in a study of regulatory T cells in long-lasting Graves disease. Specified time point: newly diagnosed GD, antithyroid drugs for less than 3 months. The TCR library was prepared using RNA isolated from PBMCs. HTBI primers from iRepertoire and Arm-PCR of CDR3 regions yielded the TCR beta libraries. MiXCR, run by TCRdb on the multiplex PCR reads, gives a single entry per CDR3 protein. The profile shows about 560,000 distinct CDR3 sequences, about 15% of them singletons. This sample was shared with a second study, whose subject was T cells in Graves' hyperthyroidism and ophthalmopathy.

The starting material was peripheral blood mononuclear cells (PBMCs), obtained at new diagnosis, from a patient treated with antithyroid drugs. These receptor sequences come from a man younger than 30 with Graves disease.

This clonotype was seen many times. The V call is TRBV6-1, the J call TRBJ1-2; maybe TRBD1 (5 bases). Looked up from germline, CDR1 is MNHNS and CDR2 is SASEGT. The CDR3 covers 16 residues. The V and J ends lost 6 bases and 4 bases respectively, with 21 bases between them. The DNA of the CDR3 is TGTGCCAGCAGCTTACAACCGGGACGACCTCCCTATGGCTACACCTTC. This codes for CASSLQPGRPPYGYTF.

This clonotype was seen more than once but under ten times. The chain has TRBV28 and TRBJ2-3; D perhaps matches TRBD2 (6 bases). Germline loops: CDR1 MDHEN, CDR2 SYDVKM. The CDR3 has 19 amino acids. V gave up 1 base and J gave up 5 bases, with 25 bases separating them. DNA of the CDR3: TGTGCCAGCAGTTTATTCGGGAACACTAGCACGGGAGTTGAAGATACGCAGTATTTT. This codes for CASSLFGNTSTGVEDTQYF.

This clonotype was seen at least ten times. The chain links TRBV6-1 to TRBJ1-5; 7 nucleotides align to TRBD1. The CDR3 consists of 16 residues. The germline gives CDR1 MNHNS, CDR2 SASEGT. V shed 4 bases, J shed 0 bases, and the junction held 6 bases outside the gene matches. CDR3 bases: TGTGCCAGCAGTGTCGCAGGGGGTTATAGCAATCAGCCCCAGCATTTT. Amino acid sequence: CASSVAGGYSNQPQHF.

This clonotype was seen at least ten times. CDR3 region: CASSSLLAGSYNEQFF. Here the CDR3 DNA reads TGTGCCAGCAGCTCCCTTTTAGCGGGCTCCTACAATGAGCAGTTCTTC. The chain has TRBV7-2 and TRBJ2-1; 7 positions agree with TRBD2. J was trimmed by 0 bases and V by 4 bases; bases with no gene match: 6. Germline V CDR1 and CDR2: SGHTA, FQGNSA. The CDR3 is 16 residues long.

This clonotype was counted between two and nine times. The chain has TRBV5-1 and TRBJ1-1; D uncertain. Between the trimmed V and J ends, which lost 5 bases and 3 bases, there was a span of 14 bases. The length of the CDR3 is 14 residues. Germline CDR1 SGHRS, CDR2 YFSETQ. The CDR3 nucleotides are TGCGCCAGCAGGGGTACCGGGTTTTACACTGAAGCTTTCTTT. Its protein product is CASRGTGFYTEAFF.

V is TRBV5-1 and J is TRBJ2-1; perhaps TRBD2 as D (5 bases). With 4 bases removed from V and 0 bases from J, the gap between germline ends came to 20 bases. The CDR3 consists of 18 residues. Germline V gene sequence: CDR1 SGHRS, CDR2 YFSETQ. CDR3 protein: CASSNLLRGQSSYNEQFF. CDR3 sequence (DNA): TGCGCCAGCAGCAACCTACTACGAGGGCAGAGCTCCTACAATGAGCAGTTCTTC.

This clonotype was detected ten times or more. The chain recombines TRBV12-3 or TRBV12-4 with TRBJ1-4; D unclear. The CDR3 totals 14 residues. Trimming pared 3 bases from V and 2 bases from J, leaving 7 bases between. CDR3 nucleotides: TGTGCCAGCAGTTTGACCACCACTAATGAAAAACTGTTTTTT. It yields the protein CASSLTTTNEKLFF.

Ten or more counts support this clonotype. V and J are TRBV28 and TRBJ2-7; 9 bases are shared with TRBD2. Germline CDR1 and CDR2: MDHEN and SYDVKM. Trimming at V came to 3 bases and at J to 1 base, leaving 7 bases not matched to a gene. The CDR3 contains 16 residues. CDR3 loop: CASSFQGAGGSYEQYF. For the CDR3, the DNA is TGTGCCAGCAGTTTCCAGGGAGCGGGAGGTTCCTACGAGCAGTACTTC. Full variable domain (outside the CDR3, taken from reference TRBV28 and TRBJ2-7): DVKVTQSSRYLVKRTGEKVFLECVQDMDHENMFWYRQDPGLGLRLIYFSYDVKMKEKGDIPEGYSVSREKKERFSLILESASTNQTSMYLCASSFQGAGGSYEQYFGPGTRLTVT.

This clonotype occurred many times. The chain combines TRBV5-1 with TRBJ2-7, with TRBD1 matching 10 bases. V lost 1 base and J lost 3; bases outside the gene matches: 4. Germline values: CDR1 SGHRS, CDR2 YFSETQ. The CDR3 consists of 15 residues. CDR3 sequence (DNA): TGCGCCAGCAGCTTGTTTGGACAGGGGGGCTACGAGCAGTACTTC. Its protein is CASSLFGQGGYEQYF.

This clonotype was recorded a few times. The chain recombines TRBV28 with TRBJ1-2; no clear D gene. The germline CDR1 and CDR2 sequences are MDHEN and SYDVKM. The CDR3 is made up of 12 amino acids. V was shortened by 2 bases and J by 5 bases, with 6 bases between the two germline ends. CDR3 nucleotides: TGTGCCAGCAGTTTAAATGGGTATGGCTACACCTTC. As protein: CASSLNGYGYTF.

This clonotype occurred a few times. The chain combines TRBV7-8 with TRBJ1-3; D unclear. V lost 2 bases and J 0 bases, leaving 8 bases between the germline ends. The CDR3 has 15 amino acids. Germline V CDR1 and CDR2: SGHVS, FQNEAQ. CDR3 region: CASSLILASGNTIYF. The CDR3 coding sequence is TGTGCCAGCAGCTTAATCCTCGCCTCTGGAAACACCATATATTTT.

This clonotype occurred a few times. The gene calls are TRBV18 and TRBJ2-1, with TRBD2 matching over 8 bases. The germline V gene has CDR1 KGHSH and CDR2 LQKENI. J was trimmed by 7 bases and V by 1 base; bases with no gene match: 9. This CDR3 region has 16 residues. This CDR3 reads CASSPRAYGRDNEQFF. CDR3 coding DNA: TGTGCCAGCTCACCACGGGCGTACGGGAGGGATAATGAGCAGTTCTTC.

This clonotype was recorded at least ten times. V is TRBV11-2 and J is TRBJ1-1, with a tentative D call TRBD1 (5 bases). V lost 8 bases, J lost 2 bases, and 18 bases lay in between. This CDR3 is 15 amino acids long. Looked up from germline, CDR1 is SGHAT and CDR2 is FQNNGV. Here the CDR3 DNA reads TGTGCCAGCCCGACGGACACAATGCTAAACACTGAAGCTTTCTTT. It is translated as CASPTDTMLNTEAFF.

The chain joins TRBV27 to TRBJ2-1, with 7 positions matching TRBD2. There are 16 residues in the CDR3. Germline V gives CDR1 MNHEY, CDR2 SMNVEV (reference sequence). V shed 0 bases and J 1 base; nucleotides not matched to a gene: 3. For the CDR3, the DNA is TGTGCCAGCAGTTTATCTGCGGGAGAGTCCTACAATGAGCAGTTCTTC. It codes for CASSLSAGESYNEQFF.

This clonotype was counted ten times or more. At one end the junction does not follow the germline gene, possibly because of a read error. The chain recombines TRBV12-3 or TRBV12-4 with TRBJ2-7; D is uncertain. This CDR3 has 13 amino acids. DNA of the CDR3: TGTGCCAGCAGCTTAGGAAGTTCCTACGAGCAGTACTTC. Its protein is CASSLGSSYEQYF.

The V gene is TRBV6-1, the J gene TRBJ1-5; D is unresolved. Germline V gene data show CDR1 as MNHNS and CDR2 as SASEGT. This CDR3 has 12 amino acids. The V end lost 7 bases, the J end lost 2 bases, and 6 bases lay between the germline ends. The CDR3 protein is CASKGGNQPQHF. The CDR3 bases are TGTGCCAGCAAGGGAGGCAATCAGCCCCAGCATTTT.

This clonotype was recorded at least ten times. CDR3 residues: CASSLDRANGYTF. CDR3 nucleotide sequence: TGTGCCAGCAGCTTAGACAGGGCTAATGGCTACACCTTC. The chain recombines TRBV7-9 with TRBJ1-2; D is perhaps TRBD1 (6 bases). CDR3 size: 13 residues. Germline V lookup: CDR1 SEHNR, CDR2 FQNEAQ (reference sequence). V was clipped by 1 base and J by 6 bases, with 9 bases between them.

The chain uses TRBV6-1 and TRBJ2-5; TRBD2 aligns across 12 bases. CDR1 is MNHNS and CDR2 is SASEGT in the germline V gene. This CDR3 comprises 17 residues. V lost 5 bases to trimming and J lost 5 bases; unmatched junction nucleotides: 12. The CDR3 nucleotides are TGTGCCAGCAGTCGAGGTCGACTAGCGGGAGCCGGGGAGACCCAGTACTTC. This codes for CASSRGRLAGAGETQYF.

Here the CDR3 DNA reads TGTGCCAGCAGTGATTGGGGACTAGCGGAAAACAATGAGCAGTTCTTC. Its protein is CASSDWGLAENNEQFF. The chain combines TRBV25-1 with TRBJ2-1; 11 bases are shared with TRBD2. This CDR3 comprises 16 residues. V lost 3 bases, J lost 5 bases, and 6 bases stayed unmatched. Germline CDR1 is MGHDK and CDR2 is SYGVNS.

In this sample, this clonotype turned up many times. CDR3 sequence: CSARDDGGLPSDEQFF. CDR3 DNA sequence: TGCAGTGCTAGAGACGATGGTGGACTACCTTCCGATGAGCAGTTCTTC. The chain joins TRBV20-1 to TRBJ2-1; maybe TRBD2 (6 bases). Trimming removed 0 bases from V and 8 bases from J, with 20 bases in between. CDR1 is DFQATT and CDR2 is SNEGSKA in the germline V gene (reference sequence). The CDR3 consists of 16 residues.

The table lists this clonotype with a few counts. CDR3 loop: CASSSAGARSPNTGELFF. As DNA, the CDR3 is TGTGCCAGCAGCTCCGCGGGAGCGCGAAGCCCGAACACCGGGGAGCTGTTTTTT. The chain recombines TRBV7-9 with TRBJ2-2; 7 bases match TRBD2. J was trimmed by 0 bases and V by 4 bases; bases with no gene match: 11. Germline V gene lookup returns CDR1 SEHNR and CDR2 FQNEAQ (reference sequence). The CDR3 has 18 residues.

The sample holds many counts of this clonotype. The chain is built from TRBV9 and TRBJ2-3; TRBD2 matches 10 bases. The CDR3 covers 18 residues. Per germline, CDR1 SGDLS and CDR2 YYNGEE. Unmatched junction bases numbered 15, after V lost 4 bases and J lost 4 bases. The CDR3 protein is CASSPSKASGSLADTQYF. The CDR3 region has the DNA TGTGCCAGCAGCCCTAGCAAGGCTAGCGGGAGCCTAGCAGATACGCAGTATTTT.

This clonotype was seen ten or more times. The chain links TRBV12-3 or TRBV12-4 to TRBJ1-5, with 8 bases aligning to TRBD1. This CDR3 contains 16 residues. The trim removed 2 bases at V and 5 bases at J, leaving 8 bases unmatched. The CDR3 reads CASSLIQGAMHQPQHF. The CDR3 DNA follows: TGTGCCAGCAGTTTAATCCAGGGGGCTATGCATCAGCCCCAGCATTTT.